The 31 T cell receptor beta chains below all came from one sample that was sequenced in a study of CD8+ T cells in alopecia areata. Extracted from the samples, RNA was reverse transcribed into cDNA to serve as the sequencing template. The repertoire was sequenced with immunoSEQ multiplex PCR; TCRdb's copy has only in-frame clones and lacks some. The data show a few hundred thousand clones, with 35% to 45% seen just once and 0.48% held by the top ten. Treatment defined: oral pan-JAK inhibitor, 5-10 mg twice daily. The source material was CD4+ T cells sorted from blood, sampled at approximately week 31, from a patient treated with tofacitinib. The receptors shown here come from a human donor with alopecia areata.

This clone was counted between two and nine times. CDR3 in amino acids: CASSVVFGTSGTGRFF. DNA of the CDR3: TGTGCCAGCAGCGTAGTTTTCGGTACTAGCGGGACCGGTCGGTTCTTC. This chain uses TRBV7-9 with TRBJ2-1; 10 bases are a match to TRBD2. CDR1 and CDR2 from the germline V gene are SEHNR and FQNEAQ (reference sequence). The CDR3 contains 16 residues. J was trimmed by 15 bases and V by 5 bases; bases with no gene match: 19.

This clone appeared a few times. V gene TRBV15 combines with J gene TRBJ2-5; TRBD1 matches 7 bases. Germline assignment: CDR1 LNHNV and CDR2 YYDKDF (reference sequence). V was clipped by 0 bases and J by 4 bases; unmatched bases: 8. This CDR3 has 16 amino acids. Here the CDR3 DNA reads TGTGCCACCAGCAGAGATGCGGACAGGCCGACAGAGACCCAGTACTTC. Its translation: CATSRDADRPTETQYF. The full variable domain, with the rest looked up from reference TRBV15 and TRBJ2-5, is DAMVIQNPRYQVTQFGKPVTLSCSQTLNHNVMYWYQQKSSQAPKLLFHYYDKDFNNEADTPDNFQSRRPNTSFCFLDIRSPGLGDTAMYLCATSRDADRPTETQYFGPGTRLLVL.

A few counts support this clone. This chain joins TRBV7-9 and TRBJ2-1; D gene ambiguous. V was pared by 5 bases and J by 0 bases, with 17 bases between. CDR3 size: 17 residues. CDR1 and CDR2 (germline): SEHNR, FQNEAQ (reference sequence). The CDR3 sequence is CASSGVDGVSSYNEQFF. The CDR3, as DNA: TGTGCCAGCAGCGGAGTTGATGGGGTGAGCTCCTACAATGAGCAGTTCTTC.

The chain uses TRBV6-5 and TRBJ1-2, with 7 bases aligning to TRBD1. Trimming took 10 bases from V and 2 from J; bases not matched to a gene: 10. The CDR3 contains 14 residues. Germline CDR1 is MNHEY and CDR2 is SVGAGI. The CDR3 loop is CATNAGQANYGYTF. The CDR3 DNA follows: TGTGCCACCAATGCCGGACAGGCGAACTATGGCTACACCTTC.

The sample holds a few counts of this clone. The genes are TRBV4-2 and TRBJ1-5; D is undetermined. The germline CDR1 and CDR2 sequences are LGHNA and YNFKEQ. The CDR3 is 15 amino acids. V was trimmed by 0 bases and J by 9 bases, leaving 15 bases between them. CDR3 bases: TGTGCCAGCAGCCAAGAATCCCTGCTCGTTGGGCCCCAGCATTTT. Encoded protein: CASSQESLLVGPQHF.

Only a few counts were recorded for this clone. The chain recombines TRBV10-3 with TRBJ2-3; 7 nucleotides line up with TRBD2. Per germline, CDR1 ENHRY and CDR2 SYGVKD. V shed 5 bases, J shed 2 bases, and the junction held 4 bases outside the gene matches. This CDR3 contains 14 residues. CDR3 nucleotides: TGTGCCATCAGTAGGGACTATATCACAGATACGCAGTATTTT. Its translation: CAISRDYITDTQYF.

V is TRBV10-3 and J is TRBJ1-1; D is uncertain. Trimming cost V 0 bases and J 0 bases, with 11 bases left between them. The CDR3 length is 16 residues. Germline CDR1 ENHRY, CDR2 SYGVKD. The CDR3 is CAISESTPGMNTEAFF. The CDR3 nucleotides read TGTGCCATCAGTGAGTCTACCCCAGGTATGAACACTGAAGCTTTCTTT.

V is TRBV7-9 and J is TRBJ1-1; no reliable D call. This CDR3 region has 11 residues. Germline CDR1 and CDR2: SEHNR and FQNEAQ (reference sequence). V lost 10 bases and J lost 0, with 6 bases in between. The CDR3 sequence is CATNLNTEAFF. CDR3 DNA sequence: TGTGCCACCAATCTGAACACTGAAGCTTTCTTT.

This clone has just a few counts. The chain employs TRBV13 and TRBJ2-2; 10 bases are shared with TRBD2. Germline assignment: CDR1 PRHDT and CDR2 FYEKMQ (reference sequence). The V segment lost 1 base and the J segment 4 bases; nucleotides outside the gene matches: 6. CDR3 length equals 17 residues. CDR3 DNA: TGTGCCAGCAGCTTAGAAGCGGGGGGGCCTCGCACCGGGGAGCTGTTTTTT. Amino acid sequence: CASSLEAGGPRTGELFF.

This clone was observed many times. V and J are TRBV6-6 and TRBJ2-7, with 14 positions matching TRBD2. Germline loops: CDR1 MNHNY, CDR2 SVGAGI (reference sequence). The CDR3 totals 16 residues. V dropped 8 bases and J dropped 4; count of bases not matched to a gene: 10. This chain's CDR3 is CASGGLAGDLAYEQYF. The CDR3 DNA follows: TGTGCCAGCGGGGGACTAGCGGGAGACTTAGCGTACGAGCAGTACTTC.

This clone has just a few counts. The chain uses TRBV30 and TRBJ2-1; no clear D. Germline V CDR1 and CDR2: GTSNPN, SVGIG (reference sequence). V was pared by 8 bases and J by 2 bases, with 16 bases between. The CDR3 is made up of 14 amino acids. CDR3 in amino acids: CAGTSYQAYNEQFF. The CDR3 bases are TGTGCCGGTACCAGCTATCAGGCCTACAATGAGCAGTTCTTC.

The table lists this clone with a few counts. This chain links TRBV4-2 with TRBJ2-3; D ambiguous. The germline V and J ends were trimmed by 0 bases and 12 bases, with 4 bases remaining between them. The CDR3 extends over 10 amino acids. The germline V gene encodes CDR1 LGHNA and CDR2 YNFKEQ. The CDR3 DNA sequence: TGTGCCAGCAGCCAAGAGGGTCAGTATTTT. This translates into CASSQEGQYF.

This clone was detected only a few times. V usage is TRBV7-9 and J usage is TRBJ2-1; 7 bases fit TRBD1. CDR1 is SEHNR and CDR2 is FQNEAQ in the germline V gene (reference sequence). V shed 3 bases and J 9 bases; nucleotides not matched to a gene: 2. The CDR3 totals 12 residues. The CDR3 coding sequence is TGTGCCAGCAGCTTGTCAGGGGGTGAGCAGTTCTTC. This encodes CASSLSGGEQFF.

V and J are TRBV9 and TRBJ2-7; TRBD1 matches 7 bases. Germline V gene lookup returns CDR1 SGDLS and CDR2 YYNGEE. CDR3 length: 15 residues. Trimming at V came to 0 bases and at J to 2 bases, leaving 5 bases not matched to a gene. The CDR3 bases are TGTGCCAGCAGCGTAGACGGGACAGCTACCTACGAGCAGTACTTC. This encodes CASSVDGTATYEQYF.

This rearrangement joins TRBV5-1 to TRBJ2-2, with 15 bases fitting TRBD2. Germline V gene sequence: CDR1 SGHRS, CDR2 YFSETQ. Trimming removed 3 bases from V and 4 bases from J; junction bases left unmatched: 7. This CDR3 has 18 amino acids. CDR3 protein: CASSSPGLAGGPTGELFF. The CDR3, as DNA: TGCGCCAGCAGCTCTCCGGGACTAGCGGGAGGTCCCACCGGGGAGCTGTTTTTT.

The rearrangement joins TRBV7-3 to TRBJ2-7; D call uncertain. The germline V gene has CDR1 SGHTA and CDR2 FQGTGA. CDR3 length: 13 residues. Trimming removed 2 bases from V and 7 bases from J, with 12 bases in between. The CDR3 spells CASSLAFSGEQYF. CDR3 bases: TGTGCCAGCAGCTTAGCATTTTCCGGGGAGCAGTACTTC.

V gene TRBV25-1 combines with J gene TRBJ2-3, with 11 bases identical to TRBD2. The ends lost 5 bases at V and 1 base at J; junction bases unmatched: 2. CDR3 length equals 15 residues. CDR1 and CDR2 from the germline V gene are MGHDK and SYGVNS. DNA of the CDR3: TGTGCCAGCAGTAAGACTAGCGGGGGCACAGATACGCAGTATTTT. This codes for CASSKTSGGTDTQYF.

The chain carries TRBV6-4 and TRBJ2-7; tentative D call: TRBD1 (6 bases). Trimming took 8 bases from V and 4 from J, leaving 18 bases between them. Per the germline V gene, CDR1 is MRHNA and CDR2 is SNTAGT. This CDR3 has 14 residues. CDR3 bases: TGTGCCAGCCGAACCACAGGGACGGGGTACGAGCAGTACTTC. It codes for CASRTTGTGYEQYF.

Here the CDR3 reads CASSSSWQADYGYTF. The CDR3 nucleotides read TGTGCCAGCAGTTCCTCGTGGCAGGCGGACTATGGCTACACCTTC. V and J are TRBV6-5 and TRBJ1-2; no definite D call. This CDR3 region has 15 residues. Deletions cut 4 bases from V and 3 bases from J, with 15 bases between. In germline, CDR1 is MNHEY, CDR2 SVGAGI.

This clone was seen more than once but under ten times. V is TRBV30 and J is TRBJ1-1; D not resolved. The length of the CDR3 is 14 residues. Germline V gene data show CDR1 as GTSNPN and CDR2 as SVGIG (reference sequence). The V end lost 4 bases, the J end lost 6 bases, and 18 bases lay between the germline ends. The CDR3 region is CAWKVGSDLSEAFF. The CDR3 DNA is TGTGCCTGGAAGGTGGGGAGTGACCTGTCTGAAGCTTTCTTT. Variable domain in full (rest from reference TRBV30 and TRBJ1-1): SQTIHQWPATLVQPVGSPLSLECTVEGTSNPNLYWYRQAAGRGLQLLFYSVGIGQISSEVPQNLSASRPQDRQFILSSKKLLLSDSGFYLCAWKVGSDLSEAFFGQGTRLTVV.

This clone was observed a handful of times. The chain carries TRBV6-1 and TRBJ1-5; D remains unclear. Germline V gene data show CDR1 as MNHNS and CDR2 as SASEGT. CDR3 length: 12 residues. V was shortened by 3 bases and J by 6 bases, with 6 bases between the two germline ends. CDR3 residues: CASSDRVQPQHF. The CDR3 DNA follows: TGTGCCAGCAGTGATCGGGTTCAGCCCCAGCATTTT.

The CDR3 region has the DNA TGTGCCAGCAGCGGCCTGATATCTGCGGGGACCCCCTATGGCTACACCTTC. The encoded protein is CASSGLISAGTPYGYTF. The chain employs TRBV9 and TRBJ1-2; tentatively, D is TRBD1 (5 bases). V lost 3 bases to trimming and J lost 4 bases, with 22 bases between them. Germline V CDR1 and CDR2: SGDLS, YYNGEE. The CDR3 runs 17 residues. The entire variable domain, with the rest obtained from reference TRBV9 and TRBJ1-2, is as follows: DSGVTQTPKHLITATGQRVTLRCSPRSGDLSVYWYQQSLDQGLQFLIQYYNGEERAKGNILERFSAQQFPDLHSELNLSSLELGDSALYFCASSGLISAGTPYGYTFGSGTRLTVV.

The rearrangement uses TRBV29-1 and TRBJ2-5; D not certain. The CDR3 sequence is 13 residues long. V dropped 4 bases and J dropped 6 bases, with 15 bases sitting between them. The germline gives CDR1 SQVTM, CDR2 ANQGSEA. The CDR3 DNA follows: TGCAGCGTTGGTCTGCTGCTGGAAAAGACCCAGTACTTC. Its translation: CSVGLLLEKTQYF.

This clone was detected a few times. This rearrangement joins TRBV10-3 to TRBJ1-2; D is unresolved. CDR1 is ENHRY, CDR2 SYGVKD, per germline. This CDR3 region has 12 residues. Trimming removed 8 bases at V and 7 bases at J, with 14 bases between. Here the CDR3 reads CAISSAASGYTF. For the CDR3, the DNA is TGTGCCATCTCGTCCGCTGCCAGTGGCTACACCTTC.

The rearrangement uses TRBV30 and TRBJ2-1; D ambiguous. CDR1 GTSNPN and CDR2 SVGIG come from the germline V gene (reference sequence). The CDR3 spans 12 residues. The V gene lost 0 bases and the J gene lost 10 bases, with 10 bases spanning the gap. CDR3 nucleotides: TGTGCCTGGAGTGTAGTCCCGGCCGAGCAGTTCTTC. This translates into CAWSVVPAEQFF.

The chain is built from TRBV7-9 and TRBJ1-4; no clear D. Germline V lookup: CDR1 SEHNR, CDR2 FQNEAQ (reference sequence). The CDR3 has 12 residues. Trimming shortened V by 1 base and J by 10 bases, and 7 bases separated the two germline ends. The DNA for the CDR3 is TGTGCCAGCAGCTTAGGGTATGGAAAACTGTTTTTT. This sequence encodes CASSLGYGKLFF. Combining the CDR3 with reference TRBV7-9 and TRBJ1-4 gives the whole variable domain DTGVSQNPRHKITKRGQNVTFRCDPISEHNRLYWYRQTLGQGPEFLTYFQNEAQLEKSRLLSDRFSAERPKGSFSTLEIQRTEQGDSAMYLCASSLGYGKLFFGSGTQLSVL.

This chain uses TRBV30 with TRBJ1-5; 7 bases map to TRBD1. The CDR3 is 13 amino acids. J lost 8 bases, V lost 1 base, and 5 bases had no gene match. Looked up from germline, CDR1 is GTSNPN and CDR2 is SVGIG (reference sequence). CDR3: CAWSGQGQEPQHF. The CDR3 DNA is TGTGCCTGGAGTGGACAGGGTCAAGAGCCCCAGCATTTT.

The chain recombines TRBV27 with TRBJ2-7; D tentatively reads TRBD1 or TRBD2 (5 bases each). Trimming left V 4 bases short and J 0 bases short, with 10 bases between. The CDR3 extends over 14 amino acids. Germline V gene data show CDR1 as MNHEY and CDR2 as SMNVEV (reference sequence). The CDR3 region has the DNA TGTGCCAGCAGTTCACCAGGGACCTCCTACGAGCAGTACTTC. As protein: CASSSPGTSYEQYF.

The V gene is TRBV19, the J gene TRBJ1-2; the D gene is possibly TRBD1 (5 bases). Germline-derived CDR1 and CDR2 are LNHDA and SQIVND (reference sequence). The CDR3 is 13 amino acids. Trimming pared 0 bases from V and 3 bases from J, leaving 5 bases between. DNA of the CDR3: TGTGCCAGTAGTATAGACAGGGACTATGGCTACACCTTC. Residues: CASSIDRDYGYTF.

The chain links TRBV12-5 to TRBJ2-2; no clear D gene. The germline CDR1 and CDR2 sequences are LGHNT and FRNRAP. There are 15 residues in the CDR3. Trimming shortened V by 0 bases and J by 0 bases, and 5 bases separated the two germline ends. CDR3 bases: TGTGCTAGTGGTTTGGTGGTTGCGAACACCGGGGAGCTGTTTTTT. It is translated as CASGLVVANTGELFF.

V gene TRBV29-1 combines with J gene TRBJ2-1; D is unresolved. Germline V lookup: CDR1 SQVTM, CDR2 ANQGSEA. V was trimmed by 6 bases and J by 4 bases, leaving 7 bases between them. This CDR3 region has 11 residues. As DNA, the CDR3 is TGCAGCGTCGACCTTTACAATGAGCAGTTCTTC. Its protein product is CSVDLYNEQFF.